The clone carrying this T cell receptor (beta chain) occurred many times. Its antigen is not known. This entry is derived from a study of T cells in Graves' hyperthyroidism and ophthalmopathy. General observations from the study: Ophthalmopathy, as predicted by the model, came a median about six months after the prediction. Ophthalmopathy and stable hyperthyroidism were told apart by a 13 V-J model. Within blood appeared most thyroid clonotypes that had expanded above 0.001.

This CDR3 has 14 amino acids. Trimming stripped 4 bases from V and 3 bases from J, with 12 bases between. Absent ophthalmopathy progression within 18 months defined stable Graves' hyperthyroidism. It was RNA transcripts that yielded the amplified TCR beta CDR3 regions. First-round RT-PCR with HTBI primers amplified the TCR CDR3 region. TCRdb passed the multiplex PCR reads through MiXCR, listing each CDR3 protein once. The table lists 530,000 or so distinct CDR3 sequences, 40% to 55% of them singletons. This clonotype originated in a woman aged 18-29 years with Graves' hyperthyroidism. This chain joins TRBV12-3 or TRBV12-4 and TRBJ2-5; D possibly corresponds to TRBD1 (5 bases). The sequencing sample was made of peripheral blood or thyroid tissue (not recorded which). The CDR3 nucleotides read TGTGCCAGCAGTTGGAACTCCAGGGAAGAGACCCAGTACTTC. Translation: CASSWNSREETQYF.